This T cell receptor beta chain was identified in a study of post-analysis software for immune sequencing data. Unique-molecular-identifier-tagged TCR beta cDNA libraries were used. The yield from roughly 1 to 10 million T cells was roughly 500,000 cDNA molecules in total. TCRdb reprocessed the PCR reads with MiXCR, giving one entry per CDR3 protein. Of about 560,000 distinct CDR3 sequences in the sample, 44% were seen once. This CDR3 spans 16 amino acids. Germline loops: CDR1 PRHDT, CDR2 FYEKMQ (reference sequence). V was pared by 2 bases and J by 4 bases, with 11 bases of the junction left unmatched. Study outcomes and limitations: The study found TRBV5-6, TRBV5-1 and TRBV20-1 among five TRBV segments more frequent in patients than controls.

For this clonotype: Its antigen remains unknown.

Specimen: blood. The receptor's source is a girl aged 10 to 17 with multiple sclerosis. The chain combines TRBV13 with TRBJ2-7; TRBD2 matches 7 bases. The CDR3 DNA sequence: TGTGCCAGCAGCTTATCAGGACTAGGGTCGCGTTACGAGCAGTACTTC. Encoded protein: CASSLSGLGSRYEQYF. The whole variable domain, filled in from reference TRBV13 and TRBJ2-7, reads AAGVIQSPRHLIKEKRETATLKCYPIPRHDTVYWYQQGPGQDPQFLISFYEKMQSDKGSIPDRFSAQQFSDYHSELNMSSLELGDSALYFCASSLSGLGSRYEQYFGPGTRLTVT.